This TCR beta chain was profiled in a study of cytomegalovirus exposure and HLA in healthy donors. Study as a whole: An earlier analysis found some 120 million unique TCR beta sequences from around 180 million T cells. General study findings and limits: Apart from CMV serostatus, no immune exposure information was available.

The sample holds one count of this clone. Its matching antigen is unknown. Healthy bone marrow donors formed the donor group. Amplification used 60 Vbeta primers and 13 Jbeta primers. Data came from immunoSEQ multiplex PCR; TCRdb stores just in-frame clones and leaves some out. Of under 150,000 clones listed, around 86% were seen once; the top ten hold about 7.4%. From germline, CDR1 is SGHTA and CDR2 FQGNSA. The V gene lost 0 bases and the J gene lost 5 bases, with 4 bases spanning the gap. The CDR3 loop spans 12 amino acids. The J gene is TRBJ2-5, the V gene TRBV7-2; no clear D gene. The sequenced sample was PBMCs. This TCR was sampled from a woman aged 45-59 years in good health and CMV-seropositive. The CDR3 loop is CASSLARETQYF. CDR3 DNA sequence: TGTGCCAGCAGCTTAGCGAGGGAGACCCAGTACTTC.